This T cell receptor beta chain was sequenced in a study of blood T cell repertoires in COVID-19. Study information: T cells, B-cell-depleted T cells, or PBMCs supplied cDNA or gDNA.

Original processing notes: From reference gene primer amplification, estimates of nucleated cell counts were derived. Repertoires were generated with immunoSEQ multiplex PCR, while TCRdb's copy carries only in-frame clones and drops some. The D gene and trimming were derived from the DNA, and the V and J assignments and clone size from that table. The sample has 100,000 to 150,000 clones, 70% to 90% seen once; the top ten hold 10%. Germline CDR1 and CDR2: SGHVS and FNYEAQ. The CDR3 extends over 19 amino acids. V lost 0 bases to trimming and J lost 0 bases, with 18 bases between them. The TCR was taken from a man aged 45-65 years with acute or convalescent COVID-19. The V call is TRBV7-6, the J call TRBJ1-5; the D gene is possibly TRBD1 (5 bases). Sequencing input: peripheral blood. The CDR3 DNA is TGTGCCAGCAGCTTAGCGGCCTTTTCGACAGCCTATAGCAATCAGCCCCAGCATTTT. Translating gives CASSLAAFSTAYSNQPQHF.